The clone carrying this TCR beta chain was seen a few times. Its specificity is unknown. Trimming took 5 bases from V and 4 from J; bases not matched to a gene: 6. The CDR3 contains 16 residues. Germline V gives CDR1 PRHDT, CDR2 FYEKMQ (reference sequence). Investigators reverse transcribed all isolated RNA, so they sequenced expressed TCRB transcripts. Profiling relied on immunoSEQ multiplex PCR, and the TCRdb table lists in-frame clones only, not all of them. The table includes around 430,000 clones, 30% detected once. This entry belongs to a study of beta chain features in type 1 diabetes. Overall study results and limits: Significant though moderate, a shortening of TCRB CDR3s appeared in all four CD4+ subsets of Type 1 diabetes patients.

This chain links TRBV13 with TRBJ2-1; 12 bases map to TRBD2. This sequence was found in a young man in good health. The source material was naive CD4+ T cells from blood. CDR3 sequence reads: CASSLGTSGSYNEQFF. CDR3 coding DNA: TGTGCCAGCAGCCTCGGGACTAGCGGGTCGTACAATGAGCAGTTCTTC.